Listed below are T cell receptor beta chains from one sample, sequenced in a study of blood T cell repertoires in COVID-19. Sequenced by immunoSEQ multiplex PCR; TCRdb stores in-frame clones only, minus some. The profile covers about 300,000 clones, with 90% appearing a single time and around 4.4% taken by the ten largest. Source material: PBMCs or T cells enriched from blood (not recorded which). The receptors shown here come from a woman aged 18-29 years with acute COVID-19. The CDR3 runs from the conserved cysteine through the conserved F or W. D genes are given only for firm matches. Size is omitted from some rows. Given values are once, few, many or a class for expanded clones.

clone size	J gene	V gene	D gene	CDR3 DNA	CDR3 protein
NA	TRBJ1-1	TRBV2	NA	TGTGCCAGTTATAAAATTCAGGGTGGCACTGAAGCTTTCTTT	CASYKIQGGTEAFF
NA	TRBJ1-1	TRBV28	NA	TGTGCCAGCAGTTTGACAGGAGTCATGAACACTGAAGCTTTCTTT	CASSLTGVMNTEAFF
once	TRBJ1-2	TRBV2	TRBD1	TGTGCCAGCAGTGAAGCACCCCAGGGGGCGGGTGGCTACACCTTC	CASSEAPQGAGGYTF
NA	TRBJ1-2	TRBV7-3	NA	TGTGCCAGCAGCTTAGATCCCTCGGGGGGCTACACCTTC	CASSLDPSGGYTF
NA	TRBJ2-1	TRBV6-2/TRBV6-3	NA	TGTGCCAGCAGTTACAGCCAGGGGAACTACAATGAGCAGTTCTTC	CASSYSQGNYNEQFF
once	TRBJ2-4	TRBV19	TRBD2	TGTGCCAGTAGTATCCGGGGACTAGCCCTATCTTTTTTAGCCAAAAACATTCAGTACTTC	CASSIRGLALSFLAKNIQYF
few	TRBJ1-6	TRBV25-1	NA	TGTGCCAGCAGTGAGAGAGGTGACGGCAATTCACCCCTCCACTTT	CASSERGDGNSPLHF
NA	TRBJ2-1	TRBV5-1	TRBD1	TGCGCCAGCAGCTTTCCGACAGGGTCTTCAGGGAATGAGCAGTTCTTC	CASSFPTGSSGNEQFF
NA	TRBJ2-7	TRBV19	NA	TGTGCCACATGGAAGGAGGGGTCCTACGAGCAGTACTTC	CATWKEGSYEQYF
NA	TRBJ1-5	TRBV27	TRBD1	TGTGCCAGCAGTCCCCGGGACAGGGGGGGCAATCAGCCCCAGCATTTT	CASSPRDRGGNQPQHF
NA	TRBJ1-5	TRBV11-2	NA	TGTGCCAGCAGCTATTCAGGGAAGAGCAATCAGCCCCAGCATTTT	CASSYSGKSNQPQHF